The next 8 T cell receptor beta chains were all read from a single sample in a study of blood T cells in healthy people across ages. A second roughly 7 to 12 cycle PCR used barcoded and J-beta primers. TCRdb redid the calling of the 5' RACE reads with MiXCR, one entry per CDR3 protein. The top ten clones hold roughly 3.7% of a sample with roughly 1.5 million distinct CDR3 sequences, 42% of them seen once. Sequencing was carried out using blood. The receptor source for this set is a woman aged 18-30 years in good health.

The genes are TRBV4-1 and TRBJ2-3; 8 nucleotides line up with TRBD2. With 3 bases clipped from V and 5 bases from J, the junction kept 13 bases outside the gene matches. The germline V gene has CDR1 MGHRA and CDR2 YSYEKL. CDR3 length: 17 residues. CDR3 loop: CASSHPVGGGLVDTQYF. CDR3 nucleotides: TGCGCCAGCAGCCATCCCGTCGGGGGGGGGCTAGTAGATACGCAGTATTTT.

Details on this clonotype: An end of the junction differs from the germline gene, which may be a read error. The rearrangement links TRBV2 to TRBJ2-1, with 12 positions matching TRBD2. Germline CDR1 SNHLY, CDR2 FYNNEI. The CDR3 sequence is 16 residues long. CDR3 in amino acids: CASGETRLAGATEQFF. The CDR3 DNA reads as TGTGCCAGCGGTGAAACTAGACTAGCGGGAGCAACTGAGCAGTTCTTC.

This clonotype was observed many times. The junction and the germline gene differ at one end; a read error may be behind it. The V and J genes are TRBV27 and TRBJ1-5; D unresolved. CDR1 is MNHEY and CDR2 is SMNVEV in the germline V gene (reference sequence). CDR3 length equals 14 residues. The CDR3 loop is CASSLGYGNQPQHF. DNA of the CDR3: TGCGCCAGCAGCTTGGGATACGGCAATCAGCCCCAGCATTTT.

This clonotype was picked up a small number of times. CDR3 DNA: TGCAGCGTTGGGGCAGCCAATCAGCCCCAGCATTTT. It is translated as CSVGAANQPQHF. This chain links TRBV29-1 with TRBJ1-5; D not resolved. Per the germline V gene, CDR1 is SQVTM and CDR2 is ANQGSEA. This CDR3 region has 12 residues. Between the trimmed V and J ends, which lost 4 bases and 3 bases, there was a span of 7 bases.

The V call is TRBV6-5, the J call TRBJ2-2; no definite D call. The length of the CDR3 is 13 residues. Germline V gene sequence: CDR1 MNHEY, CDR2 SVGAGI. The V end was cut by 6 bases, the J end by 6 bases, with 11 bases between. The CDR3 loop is CASSTPASGELFF. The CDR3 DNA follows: TGTGCCAGCAGCACGCCGGCGTCCGGGGAGCTGTTTTTT.

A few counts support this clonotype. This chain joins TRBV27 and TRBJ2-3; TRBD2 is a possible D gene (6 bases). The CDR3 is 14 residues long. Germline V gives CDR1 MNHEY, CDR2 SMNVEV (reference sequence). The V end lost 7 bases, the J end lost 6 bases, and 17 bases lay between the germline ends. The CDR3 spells CASTLGGVGDTQYF. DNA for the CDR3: TGTGCCAGCACCCTCGGAGGGGTGGGGGATACGCAGTATTTT.

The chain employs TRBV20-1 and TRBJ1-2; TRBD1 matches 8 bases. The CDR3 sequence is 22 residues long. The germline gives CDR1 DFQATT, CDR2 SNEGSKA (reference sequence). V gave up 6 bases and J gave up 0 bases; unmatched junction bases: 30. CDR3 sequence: CSAQPDPGQGRGLAGPNYGYTF. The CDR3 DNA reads TGCAGTGCCCAACCAGATCCAGGACAGGGTAGGGGGCTGGCCGGCCCTAACTATGGCTACACCTTC.

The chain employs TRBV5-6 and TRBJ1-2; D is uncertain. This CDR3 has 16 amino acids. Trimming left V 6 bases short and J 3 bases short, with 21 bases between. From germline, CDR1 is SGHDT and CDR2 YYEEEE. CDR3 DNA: TGTGCCAGCACCCTCGGGGTGCAGTTGGAGTACTATGGCTACACCTTC. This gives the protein CASTLGVQLEYYGYTF.